The present T cell receptor beta chain was sequenced within a study of cytomegalovirus exposure and HLA in healthy donors. With 60 Vbeta and 13 Jbeta primers, the PCR was carried out. Measured with immunoSEQ multiplex PCR; TCRdb has only the in-frame clones, and not every one. The data show approximately 150,000 clones, with around 79% seen just once and 7% to 8.5% held by the top ten. Worth noting for this clone: As yet, its antigen is unknown.

Findings and caveats of the study: Confirmation in vitro established that a few CMV-associated chains were specific for CMV antigens.

The sequence was obtained from a male donor in good health and CMV-seropositive. Sequencing used PBMCs.

The CDR3 sequence: CASKSDYGYTF. The CDR3 DNA is TGTGCCAGCAAATCCGACTATGGCTACACCTTC. This rearrangement joins TRBV6-5 to TRBJ1-2; no clear D. The CDR3 has 11 residues. V lost 7 bases and J lost 3, with 6 bases in between. In germline, CDR1 is MNHEY, CDR2 SVGAGI.